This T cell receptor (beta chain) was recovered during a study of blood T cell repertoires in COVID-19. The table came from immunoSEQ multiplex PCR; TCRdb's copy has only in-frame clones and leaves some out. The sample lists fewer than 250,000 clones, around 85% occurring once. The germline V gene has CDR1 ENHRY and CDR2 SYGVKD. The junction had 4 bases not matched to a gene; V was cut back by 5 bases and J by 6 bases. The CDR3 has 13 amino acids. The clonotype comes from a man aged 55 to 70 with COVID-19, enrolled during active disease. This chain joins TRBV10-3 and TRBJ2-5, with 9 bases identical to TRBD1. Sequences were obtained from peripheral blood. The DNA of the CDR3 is TGTGCCATCAGTCTACAGGGGGCAAAGACCCAGTACTTC. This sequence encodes CAISLQGAKTQYF.